This passage covers 27 T cell receptor beta chains from one sample sequenced in a study of blood T cell repertoires in COVID-19. Method: immunoSEQ multiplex PCR; TCRdb's copy keeps in-frame clones and lacks some. Altogether under 60,000 clones are present, approximately 87% being singletons, with the ten largest covering roughly 6.5%. The sample comprised peripheral blood. All receptors come from a woman aged 60-75 years with COVID-19, enrolled during active disease.

This chain links TRBV5-5 with TRBJ2-7; 8 nucleotides align to TRBD2. The V gene's germline CDR1 is SGHKS and CDR2 YYEKEE (reference sequence). Trimming removed 3 bases from V and 0 bases from J; junction bases left unmatched: 5. The CDR3 is 15 amino acids. Written as DNA, the CDR3 is TGTGCCAGCAGCTCGGGAGGGACTTCCTCCTACGAGCAGTACTTC. Protein: CASSSGGTSSYEQYF.

The chain carries TRBV28 and TRBJ2-3; a possible D gene is TRBD2 (6 bases). The CDR3 runs to 13 residues. Germline V gene data show CDR1 as MDHEN and CDR2 as SYDVKM. Deletions cut 5 bases from V and 6 bases from J, with 12 bases between. CDR3 sequence: CASSRAEGDTQYF. The CDR3 DNA sequence: TGTGCCAGCAGTCGGGCGGAGGGCGATACGCAGTATTTT.

This clone was seen only once. V and J are TRBV10-2 and TRBJ1-3; tentative D call: TRBD1 (5 bases). Trimming pared 5 bases from V and 2 bases from J, leaving 13 bases between. Germline values: CDR1 WSHSY, CDR2 SAAADI. The CDR3 has 15 residues. CDR3 residues: CASSSGSVPGNTIYF. Written as DNA, the CDR3 is TGCGCCAGCAGTTCAGGGTCGGTTCCTGGAAACACCATATATTTT.

The chain is built from TRBV29-1 and TRBJ2-3, with 7 bases fitting TRBD2. The CDR3 sequence is 16 residues long. The V gene's germline CDR1 is SQVTM and CDR2 ANQGSEA. The V and J ends lost 4 bases and 4 bases, in that order; junction bases with no gene match: 14. The CDR3 reads CSVVCTSDMNSDTQYF. In DNA form, the CDR3 reads TGCAGCGTTGTTTGCACTAGCGACATGAACTCAGATACGCAGTATTTT.

The V call is TRBV3-1 (or the pseudogene TRBV3-2), the J call TRBJ2-3; a weak D match, TRBD1 (5 bases). V was trimmed by 4 bases and J by 11 bases, leaving 13 bases between them. This CDR3 has 12 amino acids. The germline gives CDR1 LGHDT, CDR2 YNNKEL (reference sequence). This CDR3 is CASSPAPDRQYF. In DNA, the CDR3 is TGTGCCAGCAGCCCCGCGCCCGACAGGCAGTATTTT.

The J gene is TRBJ2-7, the V gene TRBV5-1; TRBD1 matches at 7 bases. The CDR3 length is 14 residues. The J segment lost 4 bases and the V segment lost 1 base, leaving 5 bases of the junction unmatched. Per the germline V gene, CDR1 is SGHRS and CDR2 is YFSETQ. CDR3 bases: TGCGCCAGCAGCTTGCAGGGGGTGGGATACGAGCAGTACTTC. Its translation is CASSLQGVGYEQYF. Using reference TRBV5-1 and TRBJ2-7 for the parts outside the CDR3, the full variable domain is KAGVTQTPRYLIKTRGQQVTLSCSPISGHRSVSWYQQTPGQGLQFLFEYFSETQRNKGNFPGRFSGRQFSNSRSEMNVSTLELGDSALYLCASSLQGVGYEQYFGPGTRLTVT.

The chain links TRBV11-3 to TRBJ1-1; 8 bases are a match to TRBD1. Per the germline V gene, CDR1 is SGHNT and CDR2 is YENEEA. The V segment lost 4 bases and the J segment 5 bases; nucleotides outside the gene matches: 15. The CDR3 is 17 residues long. The CDR3 reads CASSSSLLTGEGTEAFF. CDR3 nucleotides: TGTGCCAGCAGCTCGAGCCTCCTGACAGGGGAAGGGACTGAAGCTTTCTTT.

This clone was detected a few times. The chain links TRBV14 to TRBJ1-3, with 8 bases identical to TRBD1. Germline V gene sequence: CDR1 SGHDN, CDR2 FVKESK. CDR3 length: 17 amino acids. The ends lost 5 bases at V and 0 bases at J; junction bases unmatched: 9. In nucleotides, the CDR3 is TGTGCCAGCAGCTCCCGGACAGGGCCGGACTCTGGAAACACCATATATTTT. It encodes CASSSRTGPDSGNTIYF.

The rearrangement links TRBV27 to TRBJ2-2; D is possibly TRBD1 (6 bases). V was shortened by 3 bases and J by 1 base, with 9 bases between the two germline ends. The CDR3 sequence is 15 residues long. Germline CDR1 is MNHEY and CDR2 is SMNVEV (reference sequence). The CDR3 bases are TGTGCCAGCAGTTTTCTGGGACAGAACACCGGGGAGCTGTTTTTT. It is translated as CASSFLGQNTGELFF.

This rearrangement joins TRBV28 to TRBJ1-5; no clear D. The CDR3 has 13 amino acids. V shed 7 bases and J shed 6 bases, with 13 bases lying between them. CDR1 is MDHEN, CDR2 SYDVKM, per germline. The CDR3 region is CASIRHGVQPQHF. The CDR3 DNA is TGTGCCAGCATCAGACACGGGGTTCAGCCCCAGCATTTT.

The rearrangement uses TRBV10-1 and TRBJ2-5, with 8 bases lining up with TRBD1. Germline V gene lookup returns CDR1 WNHNN and CDR2 SYGVQD (reference sequence). Losses at the gene ends were 5 bases for V and 1 base for J; bases not matched to a gene: 6. CDR3 length: 15 amino acids. CDR3: CASSKDRVGQETQYF. The CDR3 DNA reads TGCGCCAGCAGTAAGGACAGGGTGGGCCAAGAGACCCAGTACTTC.

This chain joins TRBV6-5 and TRBJ2-1, with a possible D match to TRBD1 (5 bases). Trimming took off 0 bases at V and 15 bases at J, with 15 bases between the two ends. Per germline, CDR1 MNHEY and CDR2 SVGAGI. The CDR3 loop spans 13 amino acids. The CDR3 DNA sequence: TGTGCCAGCAGTTACTCCTTTACAGGTCCTTCGTTCTTC. This codes for CASSYSFTGPSFF.

The V and J genes are TRBV27 and TRBJ2-4, with 7 positions matching TRBD1. The V and J ends lost 5 bases and 0 bases, in that order; junction bases with no gene match: 10. From germline, CDR1 is MNHEY and CDR2 SMNVEV (reference sequence). The CDR3 is 17 amino acids. For the CDR3, the DNA is TGTGCCAGCAGTCCTCTGAAGGGGGCTGTAGCCAAAAACATTCAGTACTTC. Its protein is CASSPLKGAVAKNIQYF.

J is TRBJ2-1 and V is TRBV28; D unclear. Germline V gives CDR1 MDHEN, CDR2 SYDVKM. The ends were cut back, 2 bases at V and 15 bases at J, with 11 bases in the middle. CDR3 length: 11 amino acids. The CDR3 sequence: CASSLTDIAFF. Here the CDR3 DNA reads TGTGCCAGCAGTTTAACCGACATTGCGTTCTTC.

This chain joins TRBV2 and TRBJ1-2; D remains unclear. Germline CDR1 SNHLY, CDR2 FYNNEI. The CDR3 contains 13 residues. Trimming pared 4 bases from V and 2 bases from J, leaving 8 bases between. The CDR3 region has the DNA TGTGCCAGCAGTGTTGCGGGGAACTATGGCTACACCTTC. Translated: CASSVAGNYGYTF. The full variable domain, rest sourced from reference TRBV2 and TRBJ1-2, is EPEVTQTPSHQVTQMGQEVILRCVPISNHLYFYWYRQILGQKVEFLVSFYNNEISEKSEIFDDQFSVERPDGSNFTLKIRSTKLEDSAMYFCASSVAGNYGYTFGSGTRLTVV.

The chain has TRBV5-4 and TRBJ2-3; TRBD2 might be the D (6 bases). The CDR3 consists of 13 residues. The V end was cut by 5 bases, the J end by 3 bases, with 10 bases between. Germline V CDR1 and CDR2: SGHNT, YYREEE (reference sequence). The CDR3 DNA reads TGTGCCAGCAGTGATAGCGGAACAGATACGCAGTATTTT. It specifies CASSDSGTDTQYF.

This chain links TRBV27 with TRBJ1-2; 9 bases map to TRBD1. The J segment lost 3 bases and the V segment lost 5 bases, leaving 13 bases of the junction unmatched. The CDR3 runs to 17 residues. Per the germline V gene, CDR1 is MNHEY and CDR2 is SMNVEV (reference sequence). The CDR3 coding sequence is TGTGCCAGCAGTCCGACCGGGACAGGGAGTCGGGACTATGGCTACACCTTC. It codes for CASSPTGTGSRDYGYTF.

The chain couples TRBV11-3 to TRBJ2-2, with 13 bases aligning to TRBD2. J was trimmed by 7 bases and V by 3 bases; bases with no gene match: 8. Germline lookup yields CDR1 SGHNT and CDR2 YENEEA. CDR3 length: 17 amino acids. DNA for the CDR3: TGTGCCAGCAGCTTTGTTACTAGCGGGAGGGCCGGCGGGGAGCTGTTTTTT. This codes for CASSFVTSGRAGGELFF.

This clone has a handful of counts. This chain links TRBV7-9 with TRBJ2-2, with D possibly being TRBD1 (6 bases). V was trimmed by 1 base and J by 6 bases, leaving 6 bases between them. CDR1 is SEHNR, CDR2 FQNEAQ, per germline (reference sequence). The CDR3 length is 13 residues. CDR3 coding DNA: TGTGCCAGCAGCTTAGACAGGGCCGGGGAGCTGTTTTTT. Encoded protein: CASSLDRAGELFF.

This chain uses TRBV5-5 with TRBJ2-5, with 7 bases fitting TRBD1. The CDR3 consists of 14 residues. Germline V gives CDR1 SGHKS, CDR2 YYEKEE (reference sequence). The ends lost 0 bases at V and 5 bases at J; junction bases unmatched: 4. The CDR3 DNA reads as TGTGCCAGCAGCTTGGCACAGGGGCTGGAGACCCAGTACTTC. Amino acids: CASSLAQGLETQYF.

This clone has only one observation. The V gene is TRBV28, the J gene TRBJ2-7, with D uncertain. Trimming left V 3 bases short and J 6 bases short, with 9 bases between. The germline CDR1 and CDR2 sequences are MDHEN and SYDVKM. CDR3 length: 12 residues. The CDR3 DNA is TGTGCCAGCAGTTTGAGAGTTAGCGAGCAGTACTTC. It encodes CASSLRVSEQYF. The full variable domain, in which reference TRBV28 and TRBJ2-7 provide the parts outside the CDR3, is DVKVTQSSRYLVKRTGEKVFLECVQDMDHENMFWYRQDPGLGLRLIYFSYDVKMKEKGDIPEGYSVSREKKERFSLILESASTNQTSMYLCASSLRVSEQYFGPGTRLTVT.

CDR3 coding DNA: TGTGCCAGCAGCCAGACTAGCGGGAGCGGTGAGCAGTTCTTC. Amino acid sequence: CASSQTSGSGEQFF. The V and J genes are TRBV11-2 and TRBJ2-1; 12 bases are shared with TRBD2. The CDR3 is made up of 14 amino acids. V shed 5 bases and J 9 bases; nucleotides not matched to a gene: 5. The germline CDR1 and CDR2 sequences are SGHAT and FQNNGV.

In this sample, this clone turned up once. V gene TRBV7-2 combines with J gene TRBJ1-1, with a tentative D call TRBD1 (5 bases). The germline V and J ends were trimmed by 5 bases and 1 base, with 11 bases remaining between them. Per the germline V gene, CDR1 is SGHTA and CDR2 is FQGNSA. The CDR3 contains 14 residues. The CDR3 spells CASSLTVANTEAFF. The CDR3 DNA is TGTGCCAGCAGCCTGACAGTGGCGAACACTGAAGCTTTCTTT.

The chain uses TRBV10-3 and TRBJ2-3; TRBD1 matches at 8 bases. Germline loops: CDR1 ENHRY, CDR2 SYGVKD. This CDR3 contains 16 residues. V lost 4 bases and J lost 1; bases outside the gene matches: 7. The CDR3 sequence: CAISGTGLFGTDTQYF. CDR3 nucleotides: TGTGCCATCAGTGGGACAGGGTTGTTTGGCACAGATACGCAGTATTTT.

Here the CDR3 reads CASSRSGTNGYEQYF. Written as DNA, the CDR3 is TGTGCCAGTAGTCGATCCGGGACTAACGGCTACGAGCAGTACTTC. The chain has TRBV19 and TRBJ2-7; 7 bases are a match to TRBD2. V lost 5 bases and J lost 3; bases outside the gene matches: 10. The germline CDR1 and CDR2 sequences are LNHDA and SQIVND (reference sequence). CDR3 length: 15 amino acids.

This chain uses TRBV3-1 (or the pseudogene TRBV3-2) with TRBJ2-7; D not certain. The germline V gene has CDR1 LGHDT and CDR2 YNNKEL (reference sequence). V lost 4 bases, J lost 6 bases, and 16 bases lay in between. The CDR3 is 14 residues long. CDR3 DNA sequence: TGTGCCAGCAGCCCGAACCTCGGGTTTATCGAGCAGTACTTC. This translates into CASSPNLGFIEQYF.

This clone is a singleton in its sample. The chain joins TRBV13 to TRBJ2-2; the match to TRBD2 covers 11 bases. Germline values: CDR1 PRHDT, CDR2 FYEKMQ (reference sequence). This CDR3 has 15 residues. V lost 6 bases and J lost 4; bases outside the gene matches: 4. The chain's CDR3 is CASRGLAGGTGELFF. CDR3 DNA sequence: TGTGCCAGCAGGGGCCTAGCGGGAGGCACCGGGGAGCTGTTTTTT.